This T cell receptor (beta chain) was documented in a study of PD-1 blockade in classical Hodgkin lymphoma. Findings and limits, study-wide: The study found complete responders had baseline diversity similar to newly diagnosed patients.

Sequenced by immunoSEQ multiplex PCR; TCRdb stores in-frame clones only, minus some. Among about 76,000 clones, about 89% were seen once, and the ten largest hold less than 25%. Remarks on this clone: The antigen remains unidentified.

Trimming pared 2 bases from V and 8 bases from J, leaving 7 bases between. CDR3 length equals 12 residues. CDR1 and CDR2 (germline): MNHEY, SVGAGI. Each patient relapsed following autologous stem cell transplantation, and prior brentuximab vedotin exposure differed. This specimen consisted of peripheral blood mononuclear cells (PBMCs), obtained at baseline. The chain has TRBV6-5 and TRBJ2-1; D ambiguous. The sequence derives from a human donor with classical Hodgkin lymphoma. The CDR3 nucleotides are TGTGCCAGCAGTTACCGTTCGGATGAGCAGTTCTTC. It specifies CASSYRSDEQFF.